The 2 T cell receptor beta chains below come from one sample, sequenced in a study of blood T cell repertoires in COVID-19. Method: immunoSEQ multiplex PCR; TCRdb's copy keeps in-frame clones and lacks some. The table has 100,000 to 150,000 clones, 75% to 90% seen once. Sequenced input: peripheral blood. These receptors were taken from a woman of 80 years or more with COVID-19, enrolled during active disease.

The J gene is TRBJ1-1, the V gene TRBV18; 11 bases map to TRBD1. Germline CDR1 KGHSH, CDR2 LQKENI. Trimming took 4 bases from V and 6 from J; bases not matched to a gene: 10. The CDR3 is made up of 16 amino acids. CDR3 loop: CASSRDRTGGMSEAFF. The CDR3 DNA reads TGTGCCAGCTCACGGGATCGGACAGGGGGCATGTCTGAAGCTTTCTTT.

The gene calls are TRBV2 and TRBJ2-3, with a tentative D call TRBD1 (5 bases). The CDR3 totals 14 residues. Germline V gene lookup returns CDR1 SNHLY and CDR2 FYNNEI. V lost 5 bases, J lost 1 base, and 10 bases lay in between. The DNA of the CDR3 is TGTGCCAGCAGTAGAACCAGGGGCACAGATACGCAGTATTTT. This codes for CASSRTRGTDTQYF.